This record covers a single T cell receptor beta chain. Germline V gives CDR1 LNHNV, CDR2 YYDKDF (reference sequence). The CDR3 runs to 14 residues. V lost 0 bases, J lost 6 bases, and 5 bases stayed unmatched. This sample is part of a study of blood T cell repertoires in COVID-19. Clones were read by immunoSEQ multiplex PCR, and TCRdb kept only the in-frame ones, dropping some. The profile covers 110,000 to 150,000 clones, with about nine tenths appearing a single time and approximately 4.3% taken by the ten largest. Specimen: PBMCs or T cells enriched from blood (not recorded which). The rearrangement joins TRBV15 to TRBJ2-7; 7 nucleotides align to TRBD1. The receptor was isolated from a man aged 45-65 years who had recovered from COVID-19. CDR3 protein: CATSREDGTVEQYV. CDR3 DNA: TGTGCCACCAGCAGAGAAGATGGGACAGTCGAGCAGTACGTC.